This TCR beta chain was sequenced in a study of blood T cells in healthy people across ages. Primers used in a second PCR of roughly 6 to 11 cycles were a sample-barcoded 5' primer and a J-beta primer mix. Researchers report that a template-switch adaptor with 12 random nucleotides tagged each cDNA molecule. TCRdb analysed the 5' RACE reads with MiXCR anew, one entry per CDR3 protein. The repertoire consists of hundreds of thousands of distinct CDR3 sequences, with around 28% occurring once and the leading ten covering roughly a sixth. The sample holds one count of this clonotype. At one end the junction does not follow the germline gene, possibly because of a read error. The CDR3 spans 15 residues. CDR1 and CDR2 (germline): SGDLS, YYNGEE.

The source of this sequence is a woman at least 80 years old in good health. The sequenced sample was blood. The chain uses TRBV9 and TRBJ2-5, with D possibly TRBD2 on 5 matching bases. For the CDR3, the DNA is TGTGCCCGCAGCGTAGTACGGGGTGGTCAAGAGACCCAGTACTTC. This sequence encodes CARSVVRGGQETQYF.